The clone carrying this T cell receptor beta chain was recorded at least ten times. The antigen remains unidentified. TCRdb reprocessed the 5' RACE reads with MiXCR, giving one entry per CDR3 protein. The sample lists 350,000 or so distinct CDR3 sequences; roughly 21% were seen once. The sample is drawn from a study of T-cell memory formation after mild COVID-19. Notes on the study in general: The authors left the SARS-CoV-2 specificity of second-wave clones peaking on day 37 unconfirmed. Contracting CD8+ clones were enriched in EMRA, CD4+ mainly in CM and EM.

Sequenced input: PBMCs or a T cell subset sorted from them (not recorded which). This receptor was obtained from an adult woman who had mild COVID-19 (a few samples of this study predate the infection). Cell type and time point are not known.

The CDR3 region has the DNA TGTGCCAGCAGCCTAGCGGGGGGGCCAGAGACCCAGTACTTC. It encodes CASSLAGGPETQYF. The chain joins TRBV12-3 or TRBV12-4 to TRBJ2-5; TRBD2 matches 12 bases. The CDR3 length is 14 residues. With 6 bases clipped from V and 4 bases from J, the junction kept 3 bases outside the gene matches.